This T cell receptor (beta chain) stems from a study of blood T cell repertoires in COVID-19. Study-level background: COVID-19 samples from acute and convalescent phases originated in the United States, Italy and Spain.

In this sample, this clone turned up once. Original analysis: Researchers report that nucleated cell counts were estimated from reference gene primer amplification. TCRdb's copy holds only in-frame clones and misses some; the assay was immunoSEQ multiplex PCR. The DNA was the basis for D and trimming; V, J and clone size are from that table. The table has some 170,000 clones, approximately 85% seen once. V shed 8 bases, J shed 5 bases, and the junction held 2 bases outside the gene matches. From germline, CDR1 is MNHEY and CDR2 SVGAGI. This CDR3 region has 12 residues. This TCR came from a man in his forties who had recovered from COVID-19. Sequenced input: PBMCs or T cells enriched from blood (not recorded which). The V and J genes are TRBV6-5 and TRBJ1-2, with 10 positions matching TRBD1. This chain's CDR3 is CASDRGLYGYTF. CDR3 DNA: TGTGCCAGCGACAGGGGGCTGTATGGCTACACCTTC.